This entry lists 19 T cell receptor beta chains sequenced from one sample in a study of T cells after somatic rescue of genetic block. Sequenced by immunoSEQ multiplex PCR; TCRdb stores in-frame clones only, minus some. The sample yields more than 70,000 clones, about 87% seen once. Specimen: peripheral blood mononuclear cells (PBMCs). These receptors originate from a woman aged 18-30 years.

This clone qualifies as medium-sized. The J gene is TRBJ2-1, the V gene TRBV5-1; tentative D call: TRBD2 (7 bases). V shed 0 bases and J shed 0 bases, with 10 bases lying between them. The CDR3 loop spans 16 amino acids. Germline-derived CDR1 and CDR2 are SGHRS and YFSETQ. The CDR3 is CASSLAGGSSYNEQFF. Here the CDR3 DNA reads TGCGCCAGCAGCTTGGCGGGGGGCAGCTCCTACAATGAGCAGTTCTTC.

The chain uses TRBV28 and TRBJ2-5; 7 bases map to TRBD2. J lost 2 bases, V lost 10 bases, and 16 bases had no gene match. The V gene's germline CDR1 is MDHEN and CDR2 SYDVKM. The CDR3 length is 16 residues. The chain's CDR3 is CATFTVEGAGQETQYF. Here the CDR3 DNA reads TGTGCCACCTTCACGGTGGAGGGAGCGGGGCAAGAGACCCAGTACTTC.

The rearrangement uses TRBV28 and TRBJ1-5, with D hard to call. The V and J ends lost 3 bases and 7 bases respectively, with 7 bases between them. The CDR3 runs 12 residues. Germline loops: CDR1 MDHEN, CDR2 SYDVKM. CDR3 sequence reads: CASSLVWQPQHF. CDR3 coding DNA: TGTGCCAGCAGTTTGGTTTGGCAGCCCCAGCATTTT.

The chain joins TRBV13 to TRBJ1-5; D is perhaps TRBD1 (5 bases). This CDR3 region has 15 residues. The V end was cut by 5 bases, the J end by 8 bases, with 19 bases between. Germline V gives CDR1 PRHDT, CDR2 FYEKMQ (reference sequence). The CDR3 DNA sequence: TGTGCCAGCAGCGGGAGGGGACGCGATGCCGAGCCCCAGCATTTT. Its translation is CASSGRGRDAEPQHF.

This clone was counted between two and nine times. The chain links TRBV30 to TRBJ1-4, with no clear D. This CDR3 contains 13 residues. The germline V and J ends were trimmed by 2 bases and 6 bases, with 10 bases remaining between them. CDR1 is GTSNPN and CDR2 is SVGIG in the germline V gene (reference sequence). CDR3 in amino acids: CAWSKSEHEKLFF. As DNA, the CDR3 is TGTGCCTGGAGTAAGAGCGAACATGAAAAACTGTTTTTT.

The V and J genes are TRBV7-9 and TRBJ1-1; D might be TRBD1 (5 bases). This CDR3 contains 13 residues. The V and J ends lost 6 bases and 4 bases respectively, with 12 bases between them. Germline values: CDR1 SEHNR, CDR2 FQNEAQ (reference sequence). The CDR3 nucleotides are TGTGCCAGCAGGAGAAGCGGGGCCACTGAAGCTTTCTTT. It is translated as CASRRSGATEAFF. Complete variable domain (other parts from reference TRBV7-9 and TRBJ1-1): DTGVSQNPRHKITKRGQNVTFRCDPISEHNRLYWYRQTLGQGPEFLTYFQNEAQLEKSRLLSDRFSAERPKGSFSTLEIQRTEQGDSAMYLCASRRSGATEAFFGQGTRLTVV.

This clone was counted a single time. J is TRBJ1-3 and V is TRBV19; D may be TRBD1 (5 bases). CDR1 and CDR2 from the germline V gene are LNHDA and SQIVND (reference sequence). The CDR3 is 13 amino acids. V lost 6 bases and J 4 bases, leaving 10 bases between the germline ends. The CDR3 nucleotides are TGTGCCAGTAGCCCAGGGCCAGGAAACACCATATATTTT. Translating it yields CASSPGPGNTIYF.

The V and J genes are TRBV6-6 and TRBJ1-4; unclear D gene. CDR3 length: 16 residues. Germline values: CDR1 MNHNY, CDR2 SVGAGI (reference sequence). Trimming cost V 2 bases and J 0 bases, with 10 bases left between them. This CDR3 is CASSYLAATTNEKLFF. Written as DNA, the CDR3 is TGTGCCAGCAGTTACCTTGCAGCTACAACTAATGAAAAACTGTTTTTT.

The chain joins TRBV6-1 to TRBJ1-2, with no clear D. Germline V CDR1 and CDR2: MNHNS, SASEGT. The CDR3 is 11 amino acids. Trimming pared 5 bases from V and 7 bases from J, leaving 8 bases between. The DNA of the CDR3 is TGTGCCAGCAGTCATTCAACTGGCTACACCTTC. Its translation is CASSHSTGYTF.

This clone has just a few counts. J is TRBJ2-2 and V is TRBV28; D perhaps matches TRBD1 (6 bases). Germline CDR1 MDHEN, CDR2 SYDVKM. V was shortened by 6 bases and J by 5 bases, with 13 bases between the two germline ends. The CDR3 totals 14 residues. The CDR3, as DNA: TGTGCCAGCAGGGGGGCAGGGCCTACCGGGGAGCTGTTTTTT. Its translation: CASRGAGPTGELFF.

V gene TRBV19 combines with J gene TRBJ1-5; D ambiguous. The V gene lost 6 bases and the J gene lost 3 bases, with 12 bases spanning the gap. The CDR3 contains 14 residues. Per germline, CDR1 LNHDA and CDR2 SQIVND (reference sequence). CDR3 region: CASRVGGNNQPQHF. CDR3 nucleotide sequence: TGTGCCAGTAGGGTCGGAGGGAACAATCAGCCCCAGCATTTT.

The rearrangement joins TRBV6-6 to TRBJ1-2; D gene uncertain. The germline V and J ends were trimmed by 0 bases and 8 bases, with 13 bases remaining between them. The CDR3 sequence is 14 residues long. CDR1 MNHNY and CDR2 SVGAGI come from the germline V gene (reference sequence). Here the CDR3 DNA reads TGTGCCAGCAGTTACTCGATTTCCGGTGCCGGCTACACCTTC. Residues: CASSYSISGAGYTF.

The chain recombines TRBV29-1 with TRBJ2-3, with a weak D call TRBD2 (5 bases). This CDR3 has 15 amino acids. The ends were cut back, 6 bases at V and 5 bases at J, with 21 bases in the middle. The germline V gene encodes CDR1 SQVTM and CDR2 ANQGSEA. The DNA of the CDR3 is TGCAGCGTACCGGGATCCGCAAGTGGAGTAGATACGCAGTATTTT. Translated: CSVPGSASGVDTQYF.

This chain joins TRBV5-4 and TRBJ2-1; D possibly corresponds to TRBD2 (5 bases). V shed 0 bases and J shed 3 bases, with 7 bases lying between them. Germline CDR1 SGHNT, CDR2 YYREEE (reference sequence). The CDR3 extends over 14 amino acids. The CDR3 reads CASSLGTRYNEQFF. The CDR3 DNA reads as TGTGCCAGCAGCTTGGGGACTCGCTACAATGAGCAGTTCTTC.

The CDR3 coding sequence is TGTGCCAGCAGCCCCCAGGGACTAGCTCGCGAGCAGTACTTC. This encodes CASSPQGLAREQYF. The gene calls are TRBV7-6 and TRBJ2-7; 9 bases map to TRBD2. With 5 bases clipped from V and 6 bases from J, the junction kept 8 bases outside the gene matches. The CDR3 is made up of 14 amino acids. Germline assignment: CDR1 SGHVS and CDR2 FNYEAQ. Combining the CDR3 with reference TRBV7-6 and TRBJ2-7 gives the whole variable domain GAGVSQSPRYKVTKRGQDVALRCDPISGHVSLYWYRQALGQGPEFLTYFNYEAQQDKSGLPNDRFSAERPEGSISTLTIQRTEQRDSAMYRCASSPQGLAREQYFGPGTRLTVT.

This rearrangement joins TRBV7-9 to TRBJ1-1; the D gene is possibly TRBD1 (5 bases). The CDR3 has 19 amino acids. The germline CDR1 and CDR2 sequences are SEHNR and FQNEAQ (reference sequence). Trimming removed 1 base at V and 6 bases at J, with 27 bases between. CDR3 sequence (DNA): TGTGCCAGCAGCTTAGTGGTCAATGCCTGGGACGGATTGTCTTCTGAAGCTTTCTTT. Protein: CASSLVVNAWDGLSSEAFF.

The genes are TRBV19 and TRBJ1-5; D unclear. The CDR3 length is 14 residues. Germline V lookup: CDR1 LNHDA, CDR2 SQIVND (reference sequence). Trimming pared 7 bases from V and 2 bases from J, leaving 12 bases between. This CDR3 reads CASTLLGGNQPQHF. In DNA, the CDR3 is TGTGCCAGTACCCTCCTTGGAGGCAATCAGCCCCAGCATTTT.

The CDR3 region has the DNA TGTGCCACGGATAACGACACACCAACCTACGAGCAGTACTTC. It specifies CATDNDTPTYEQYF. The chain couples TRBV6-1 to TRBJ2-7; D not certain. With 10 bases removed from V and 2 bases from J, the gap between germline ends came to 18 bases. The germline CDR1 and CDR2 sequences are MNHNS and SASEGT. The CDR3 is 14 amino acids.

The CDR3 bases are TGTGCCAGCAGCGCCGGGACTAGCGGGAGGGAGGCCAAAAACATTCAGTACTTC. This sequence encodes CASSAGTSGREAKNIQYF. This sequence joins TRBV9 and TRBJ2-4; 16 nucleotides align to TRBD2. The junction had 4 bases not matched to a gene; V was cut back by 3 bases and J by 1 base. The CDR3 spans 18 residues. Germline-derived CDR1 and CDR2 are SGDLS and YYNGEE.